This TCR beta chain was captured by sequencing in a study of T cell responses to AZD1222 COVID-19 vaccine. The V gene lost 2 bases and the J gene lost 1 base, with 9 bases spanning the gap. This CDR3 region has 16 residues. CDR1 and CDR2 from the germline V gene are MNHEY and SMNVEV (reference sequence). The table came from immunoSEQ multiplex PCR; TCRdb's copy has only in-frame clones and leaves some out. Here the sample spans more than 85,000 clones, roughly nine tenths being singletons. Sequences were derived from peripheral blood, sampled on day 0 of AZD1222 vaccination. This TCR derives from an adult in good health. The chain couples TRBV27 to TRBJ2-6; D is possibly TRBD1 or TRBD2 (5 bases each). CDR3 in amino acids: CASSLRGESGANVLTF. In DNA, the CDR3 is TGTGCCAGCAGTTTAAGAGGGGAGTCTGGGGCCAACGTCCTGACTTTC.